One sample yielded the 20 T cell receptor beta chains listed below, sequenced in a study of regulatory T cells in long-lasting Graves disease. Time point denoted: newly diagnosed GD, antithyroid drugs for less than 3 months. Researchers made the TCR library from RNA that was extracted from PBMCs. Researchers made TCR beta libraries by using iRepertoire HTBI primers and running Arm-PCR on CDR3 regions. TCRdb called the multiplex PCR reads again in MiXCR, with one record for every CDR3 protein. The table shows more than 450,000 distinct CDR3 sequences, with around 12% occurring only once. This sample also appeared in a second study, on T cells in Graves' hyperthyroidism and ophthalmopathy.

Material: peripheral blood mononuclear cells (PBMCs), obtained at new diagnosis, from a patient treated with antithyroid drugs. The receptors were gathered from a woman in her twenties or thirties with Graves disease.

This clonotype was seen only a few times. The chain couples TRBV28 to TRBJ2-7; 8 positions agree with TRBD2. Germline CDR1 reads MDHEN; CDR2 reads SYDVKM. This CDR3 spans 16 amino acids. The J segment lost 2 bases and the V segment lost 10 bases, leaving 16 bases of the junction unmatched. The CDR3 region is CATERGLAGLPYEQYF. CDR3 bases: TGTGCCACCGAGCGAGGGTTAGCGGGACTACCCTACGAGCAGTACTTC.

This clonotype turned up a few times. The V call is TRBV28, the J call TRBJ2-2; TRBD2 matches 12 bases. Germline trimming cut 6 bases from V and 6 bases from J; bases unmatched to any gene: 5. The CDR3 totals 15 residues. Germline CDR1 and CDR2: MDHEN and SYDVKM. CDR3 in DNA: TGTGCCAGCAGGCCGGGACTAGCGGGCGCCGGGGAGCTGTTTTTT. The encoded protein is CASRPGLAGAGELFF.

The chain links TRBV29-1 to TRBJ2-1, with D uncertain. Germline assignment: CDR1 SQVTM and CDR2 ANQGSEA. Trimming cost V 4 bases and J 0 bases, with 10 bases left between them. This CDR3 contains 14 residues. CDR3 sequence: CSVVWVNSYNEQFF. CDR3 DNA: TGCAGCGTTGTTTGGGTTAACTCCTACAATGAGCAGTTCTTC.

J is TRBJ1-1 and V is TRBV25-1; the D is unclear. CDR1 and CDR2 (germline): MGHDK, SYGVNS. V was trimmed by 5 bases and J by 6 bases, leaving 13 bases between them. The CDR3 totals 13 residues. The CDR3 DNA follows: TGTGCCAGCAGTTTAATGTCGGTTGCTGAAGCTTTCTTT. It codes for CASSLMSVAEAFF.

This sequence joins TRBV28 and TRBJ1-1, with unresolved D. CDR3 length equals 16 residues. Per the germline V gene, CDR1 is MDHEN and CDR2 is SYDVKM. Trimming took 10 bases from V and 3 from J, leaving 24 bases between them. The chain's CDR3 is CATTGSKVFSDTEAFF. The CDR3 bases are TGTGCCACCACCGGGTCTAAAGTTTTCTCGGACACTGAAGCTTTCTTT.

This clonotype was observed a few times. V gene TRBV6-2 or TRBV6-3 combines with J gene TRBJ2-3, with 9 bases lining up with TRBD2. Germline CDR1 MNHEY, CDR2 SVGEGT. Losses at the gene ends were 5 bases for V and 4 bases for J; bases not matched to a gene: 7. The CDR3 totals 15 residues. CDR3 sequence (DNA): TGTGCCAGCAGTGATCTAGCGGGAAGGTCAGATACGCAGTATTTT. Its protein is CASSDLAGRSDTQYF.

The chain has TRBV15 and TRBJ2-7; 7 bases agree with TRBD2. The CDR3 is made up of 16 amino acids. The V segment lost 8 bases and the J segment 7 bases; nucleotides outside the gene matches: 20. The germline V gene encodes CDR1 LNHNV and CDR2 YYDKDF (reference sequence). CDR3 DNA: TGTGCCACCGGGAATGGCGGGGGTCCGAGGTTGGGTGAGCAGTACTTC. Translating gives CATGNGGGPRLGEQYF.

In regard to this clonotype: A much larger clone differs by one base, so this may be a read error. V gene TRBV15 combines with J gene TRBJ2-7, with 9 bases identical to TRBD1. The germline V gene has CDR1 LNHNV and CDR2 YYDKDF (reference sequence). The CDR3 has 14 residues. V shed 5 bases, J shed 7 bases, and the junction held 9 bases outside the gene matches. This chain's CDR3 is CATSSRDRDNEQYF. The CDR3 coding sequence is TGTGCCACCAGCTCCCGGGACAGGGACAATGAGCAGTACTTC.

As concerns this clonotype: The germline gene is not matched at one end of the junction; a read error may be the cause. The V and J genes are TRBV5-1 and TRBJ1-1, with TRBD1 as a possible D gene (5 bases). The CDR3 has 14 amino acids. The germline V gene has CDR1 SGHRS and CDR2 YFSETQ. For the CDR3, the DNA is TGCGCCATCAGCCCCTGGGAGGGGAGGATCGAAGCTTTCTTT. Amino acid sequence: CAISPWEGRIEAFF.

The chain employs TRBV4-3 and TRBJ2-7, with D maybe TRBD1 (6 bases). V was cut by 1 base and J by 2 bases, with 9 bases left in between. The CDR3 has 14 amino acids. CDR1 and CDR2 from the germline V gene are LGHNA and YSLEER. The CDR3: CASSQVGTPYEQYF. In nucleotides, the CDR3 is TGCGCCAGCAGCCAAGTCGGGACACCCTACGAGCAGTACTTC.

This clonotype was detected ten times or more. The rearrangement links TRBV2 to TRBJ2-7, with 10 bases that match TRBD1. V dropped 1 base and J dropped 3; count of bases not matched to a gene: 3. CDR3 length: 15 amino acids. CDR1 SNHLY and CDR2 FYNNEI come from the germline V gene. Written as DNA, the CDR3 is TGTGCCAGCAGTGAAGGGACAGGGGGATTCTACGAGCAGTACTTC. This gives the protein CASSEGTGGFYEQYF.

In its sample, this clonotype was seen a few times. The chain recombines TRBV7-8 with TRBJ2-5, with D perhaps matching TRBD2 (5 bases). This CDR3 has 14 amino acids. Trimming pared 2 bases from V and 4 bases from J, leaving 11 bases between. The germline V gene encodes CDR1 SGHVS and CDR2 FQNEAQ. The CDR3 loop reads CASSLPSRGETQYF. For the CDR3, the DNA is TGTGCCAGCAGCTTACCTAGCCGGGGAGAGACCCAGTACTTC.

This clonotype was seen a few times. A much larger clone differs from this one at a single base, so this may be a read error. In DNA, the CDR3 is TGTGCCAGCAGTTACGGACGGGGGCCGTACGAGCAGTACTTC. As protein: CASSYGRGPYEQYF. The genes are TRBV12-3 or TRBV12-4 and TRBJ2-7; possibly TRBD1 or TRBD2 for D (6 bases each). V was clipped by 4 bases and J by 4 bases, with 14 bases between them. This CDR3 contains 14 residues.

In its sample, this clonotype was seen many times. The chain joins TRBV28 to TRBJ1-6; D not certain. The V end lost 1 base, the J end lost 0 bases, and 10 bases lay between the germline ends. In germline, CDR1 is MDHEN, CDR2 SYDVKM. The CDR3 loop spans 17 amino acids. The CDR3 DNA sequence: TGTGCCAGCAGTTTATTCGGCATGAGCTCCTATAATTCACCCCTCCACTTT. This codes for CASSLFGMSSYNSPLHF.

The chain links TRBV28 to TRBJ2-1, with D tentatively TRBD1 (6 bases). Trimming removed 4 bases from V and 8 bases from J, with 24 bases in between. Per germline, CDR1 MDHEN and CDR2 SYDVKM. There are 17 residues in the CDR3. The CDR3 sequence: CASSSLFLRDTGYEQFF. In DNA form, the CDR3 reads TGTGCCAGCAGTTCCCTCTTCCTCCGGGACACTGGATATGAGCAGTTCTTC.

The chain uses TRBV7-9 and TRBJ1-3, with D possibly TRBD1 on 6 matching bases. The V end lost 3 bases, the J end lost 0 bases, and 12 bases lay between the germline ends. The germline CDR1 and CDR2 sequences are SEHNR and FQNEAQ (reference sequence). CDR3 length equals 16 residues. In DNA, the CDR3 is TGTGCCAGCAGCTTTGAAACAGGGATCTCTGGAAACACCATATATTTT. Its protein is CASSFETGISGNTIYF.

V and J are TRBV29-1 and TRBJ1-3; D is perhaps TRBD1 (5 bases). CDR1 is SQVTM, CDR2 ANQGSEA, per germline. Trimming left V 5 bases short and J 4 bases short, with 12 bases between. The CDR3 length is 13 residues. The CDR3, as DNA: TGCAGCGTTAGCAGAGGGGTCGGAAACACCATATATTTT. Protein product: CSVSRGVGNTIYF.

As for this clonotype: This could be a read error, since a much larger clone is one nucleotide away. The genes are TRBV2 and TRBJ2-3; 7 nucleotides match TRBD2. The CDR3 is 15 residues long. The germline V gene has CDR1 SNHLY and CDR2 FYNNEI. Trimming removed 2 bases from V and 4 bases from J; junction bases left unmatched: 6. CDR3 residues: CASSELAALADTQYF. CDR3 in DNA: TGTGCCAGCAGTGAACTAGCGGCCCTCGCAGATACGCAGTATTTT.

This clonotype was counted ten times or more. The V call is TRBV30, the J call TRBJ2-1; no reliable D call. V was pared by 3 bases and J by 5 bases, with 8 bases between. The CDR3 is 12 amino acids. Germline values: CDR1 GTSNPN, CDR2 SVGIG (reference sequence). The CDR3 bases are TGTGCCTGGAGCCTGGCGCACAATGAGCAGTTCTTC. Protein product: CAWSLAHNEQFF.

This clonotype was recorded a few times. J is TRBJ2-2 and V is TRBV6-1, with 7 bases lining up with TRBD2. Per the germline V gene, CDR1 is MNHNS and CDR2 is SASEGT. Trimming at V came to 6 bases and at J to 2 bases, leaving 12 bases not matched to a gene. The CDR3 contains 17 residues. This chain's CDR3 is CASRNAVGAGNTGELFF. As DNA, the CDR3 is TGTGCCAGCAGAAACGCCGTGGGAGCGGGAAACACCGGGGAGCTGTTTTTT.